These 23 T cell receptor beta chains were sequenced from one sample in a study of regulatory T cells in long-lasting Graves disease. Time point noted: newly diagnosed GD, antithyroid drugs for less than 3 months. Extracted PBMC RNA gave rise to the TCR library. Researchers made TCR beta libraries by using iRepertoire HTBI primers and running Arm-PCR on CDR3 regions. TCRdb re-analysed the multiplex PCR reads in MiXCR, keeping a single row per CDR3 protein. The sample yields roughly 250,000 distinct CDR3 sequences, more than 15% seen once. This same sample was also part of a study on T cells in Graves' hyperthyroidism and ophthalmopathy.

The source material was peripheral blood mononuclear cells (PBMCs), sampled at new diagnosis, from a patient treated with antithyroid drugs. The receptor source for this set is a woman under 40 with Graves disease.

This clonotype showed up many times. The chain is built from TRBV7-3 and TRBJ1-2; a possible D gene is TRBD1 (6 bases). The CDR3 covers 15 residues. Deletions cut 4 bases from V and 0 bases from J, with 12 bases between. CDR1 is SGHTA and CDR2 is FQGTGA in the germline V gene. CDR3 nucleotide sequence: TGTGCCAGCAGCTCCCCCGGACAGCCTAACTATGGCTACACCTTC. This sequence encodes CASSSPGQPNYGYTF.

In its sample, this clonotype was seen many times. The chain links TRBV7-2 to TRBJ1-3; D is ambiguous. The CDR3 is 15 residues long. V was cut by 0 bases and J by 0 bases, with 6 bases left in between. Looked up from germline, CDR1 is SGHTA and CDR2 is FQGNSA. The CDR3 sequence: CASSLASGSGNTIYF. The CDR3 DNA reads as TGTGCCAGCAGCTTAGCGAGCGGCTCTGGAAACACCATATATTTT.

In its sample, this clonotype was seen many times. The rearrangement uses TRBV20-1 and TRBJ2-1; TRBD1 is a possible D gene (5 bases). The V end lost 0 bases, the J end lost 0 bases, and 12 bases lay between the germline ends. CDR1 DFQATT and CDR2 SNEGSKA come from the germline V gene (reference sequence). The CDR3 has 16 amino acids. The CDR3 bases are TGCAGTGCTAGAGAAACGACAGCCCGCTCCTACAATGAGCAGTTCTTC. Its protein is CSARETTARSYNEQFF.

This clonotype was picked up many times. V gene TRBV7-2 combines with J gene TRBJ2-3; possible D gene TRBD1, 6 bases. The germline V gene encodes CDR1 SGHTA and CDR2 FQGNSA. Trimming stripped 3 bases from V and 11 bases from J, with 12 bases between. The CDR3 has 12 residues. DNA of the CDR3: TGTGCCAGCAGCTTCCCAGGGGTGGGGCAGTATTTT. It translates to CASSFPGVGQYF.

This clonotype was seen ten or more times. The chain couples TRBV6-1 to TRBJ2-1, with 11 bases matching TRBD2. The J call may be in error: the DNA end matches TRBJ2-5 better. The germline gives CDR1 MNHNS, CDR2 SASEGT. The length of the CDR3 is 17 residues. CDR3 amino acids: CASSDKRTSGFQETQYF. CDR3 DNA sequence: TGTGCCAGCAGTGATAAAAGGACTAGCGGGTTTCAAGAGACCCAGTACTTC.

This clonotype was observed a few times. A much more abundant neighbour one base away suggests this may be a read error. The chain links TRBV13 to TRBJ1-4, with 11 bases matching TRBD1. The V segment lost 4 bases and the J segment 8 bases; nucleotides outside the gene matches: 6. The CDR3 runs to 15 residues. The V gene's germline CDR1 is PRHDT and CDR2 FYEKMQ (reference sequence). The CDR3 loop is CASSSPGTGGEKLFF. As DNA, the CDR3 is TGTGCCAGCAGCTCCCCCGGGACAGGGGGAGAAAAACTGTTTTTT.

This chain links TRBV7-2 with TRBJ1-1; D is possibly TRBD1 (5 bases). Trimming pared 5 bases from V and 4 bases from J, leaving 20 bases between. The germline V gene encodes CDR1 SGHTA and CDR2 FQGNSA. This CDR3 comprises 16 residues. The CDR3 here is CASSGYGGGYGTEAFF. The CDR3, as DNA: TGTGCCAGCAGCGGCTACGGGGGGGGGTACGGCACTGAAGCTTTCTTT.

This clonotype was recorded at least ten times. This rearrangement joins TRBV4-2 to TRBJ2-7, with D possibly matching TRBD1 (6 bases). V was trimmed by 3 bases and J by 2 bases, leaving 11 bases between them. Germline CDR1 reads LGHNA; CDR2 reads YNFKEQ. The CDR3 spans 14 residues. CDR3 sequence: CASSQGAFPYEQYF. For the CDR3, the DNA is TGTGCCAGCAGCCAGGGGGCCTTTCCCTACGAGCAGTACTTC.

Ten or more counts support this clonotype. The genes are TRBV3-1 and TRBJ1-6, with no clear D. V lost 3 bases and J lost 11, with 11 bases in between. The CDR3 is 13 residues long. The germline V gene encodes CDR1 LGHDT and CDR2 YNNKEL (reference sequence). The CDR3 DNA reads TGTGCCAGCAGCCATCGAGAGGTGGCACCCCTCCACTTT. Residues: CASSHREVAPLHF. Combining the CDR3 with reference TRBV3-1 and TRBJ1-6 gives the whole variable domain DTAVSQTPKYLVTQMGNDKSIKCEQNLGHDTMYWYKQDSKKFLKIMFSYNNKELIINETVPNRFSPKSPDKAHLNLHINSLELGDSAVYFCASSHREVAPLHFGNGTRLTVT.

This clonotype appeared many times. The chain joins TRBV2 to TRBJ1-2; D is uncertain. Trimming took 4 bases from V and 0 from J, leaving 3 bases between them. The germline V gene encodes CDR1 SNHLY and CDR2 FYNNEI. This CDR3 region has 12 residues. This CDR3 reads CASSVANYGYTF. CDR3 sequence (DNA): TGTGCCAGCAGTGTGGCTAACTATGGCTACACCTTC.

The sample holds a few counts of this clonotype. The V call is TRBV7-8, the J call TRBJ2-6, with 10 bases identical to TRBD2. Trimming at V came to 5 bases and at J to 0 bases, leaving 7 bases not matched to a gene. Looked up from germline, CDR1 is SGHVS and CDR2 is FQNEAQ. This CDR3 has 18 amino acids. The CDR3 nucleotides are TGTGCCAGCAGCCCGCTAGCGGGGGTGATCTCTGGGGCCAACGTCCTGACTTTC. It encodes CASSPLAGVISGANVLTF.

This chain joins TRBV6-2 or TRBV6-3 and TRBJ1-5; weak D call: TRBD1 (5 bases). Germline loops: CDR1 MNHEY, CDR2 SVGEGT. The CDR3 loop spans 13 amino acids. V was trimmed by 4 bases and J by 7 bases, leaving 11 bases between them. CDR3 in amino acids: CASSWGERQPQHF. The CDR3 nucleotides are TGTGCCAGCAGTTGGGGCGAAAGGCAGCCCCAGCATTTT.

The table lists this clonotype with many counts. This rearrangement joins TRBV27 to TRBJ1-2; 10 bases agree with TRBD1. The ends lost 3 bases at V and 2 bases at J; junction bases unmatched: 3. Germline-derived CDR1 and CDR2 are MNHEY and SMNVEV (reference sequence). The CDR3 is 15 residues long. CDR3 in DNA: TGTGCCAGCAGTTTCCGGACAGGGGGAAACTATGGCTACACCTTC. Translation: CASSFRTGGNYGYTF.

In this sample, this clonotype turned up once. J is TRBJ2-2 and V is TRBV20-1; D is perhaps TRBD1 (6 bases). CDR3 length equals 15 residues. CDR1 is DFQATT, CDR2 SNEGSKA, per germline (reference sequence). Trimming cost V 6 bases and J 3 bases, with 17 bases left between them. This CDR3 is CSARQVSSDTGELFF. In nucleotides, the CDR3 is TGCAGTGCCAGACAGGTCTCATCGGACACCGGGGAGCTGTTTTTT.

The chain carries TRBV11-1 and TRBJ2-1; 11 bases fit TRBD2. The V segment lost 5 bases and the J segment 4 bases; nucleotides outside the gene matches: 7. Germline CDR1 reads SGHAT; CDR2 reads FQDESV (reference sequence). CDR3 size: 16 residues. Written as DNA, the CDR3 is TGTGCCAGCAGCCTTATCGGGACTAGCGGTTACAATGAGCAGTTCTTC. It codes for CASSLIGTSGYNEQFF.

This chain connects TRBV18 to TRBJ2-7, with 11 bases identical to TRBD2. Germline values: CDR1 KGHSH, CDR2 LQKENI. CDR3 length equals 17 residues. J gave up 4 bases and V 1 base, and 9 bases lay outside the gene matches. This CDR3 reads CASSPLGTSGLTYEQYF. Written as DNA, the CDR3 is TGTGCCAGCTCACCACTTGGGACTAGCGGACTTACATACGAGCAGTACTTC.

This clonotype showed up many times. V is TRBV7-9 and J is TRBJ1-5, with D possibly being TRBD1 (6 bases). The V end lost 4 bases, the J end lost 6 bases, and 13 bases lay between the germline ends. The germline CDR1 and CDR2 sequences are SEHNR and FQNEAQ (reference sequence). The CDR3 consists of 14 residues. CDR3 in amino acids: CASSSAGVGQPQHF. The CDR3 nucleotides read TGTGCCAGCAGCTCCGCAGGGGTTGGTCAGCCCCAGCATTTT. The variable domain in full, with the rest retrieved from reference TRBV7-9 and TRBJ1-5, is DTGVSQNPRHKITKRGQNVTFRCDPISEHNRLYWYRQTLGQGPEFLTYFQNEAQLEKSRLLSDRFSAERPKGSFSTLEIQRTEQGDSAMYLCASSSAGVGQPQHFGDGTRLSIL.

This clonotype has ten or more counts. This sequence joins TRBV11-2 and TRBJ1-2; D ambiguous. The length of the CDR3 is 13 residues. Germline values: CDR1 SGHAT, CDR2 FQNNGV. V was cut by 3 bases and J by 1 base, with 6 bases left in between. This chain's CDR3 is CASSFERNYGYTF. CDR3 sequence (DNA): TGTGCCAGCAGCTTTGAACGTAACTATGGCTACACCTTC.

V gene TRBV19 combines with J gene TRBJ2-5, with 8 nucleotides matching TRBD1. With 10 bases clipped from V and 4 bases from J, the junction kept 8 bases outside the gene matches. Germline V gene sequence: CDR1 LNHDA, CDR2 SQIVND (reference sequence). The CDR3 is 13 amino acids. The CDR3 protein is CATRQGIGETQYF. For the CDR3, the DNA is TGTGCCACCCGACAGGGGATTGGAGAGACCCAGTACTTC.

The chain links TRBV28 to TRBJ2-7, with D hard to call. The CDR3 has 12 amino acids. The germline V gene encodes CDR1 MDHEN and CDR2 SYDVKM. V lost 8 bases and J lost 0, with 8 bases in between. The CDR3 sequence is CASATGSYEQYF. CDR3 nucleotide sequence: TGTGCCAGCGCCACGGGCTCCTACGAGCAGTACTTC.

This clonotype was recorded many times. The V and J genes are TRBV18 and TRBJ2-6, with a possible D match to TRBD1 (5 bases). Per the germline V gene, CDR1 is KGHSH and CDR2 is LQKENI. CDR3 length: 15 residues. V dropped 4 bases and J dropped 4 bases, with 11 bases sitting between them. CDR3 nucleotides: TGTGCCAGCTCACACAGGTTCGAAGGGGCCAACGTCCTGACTTTC. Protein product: CASSHRFEGANVLTF. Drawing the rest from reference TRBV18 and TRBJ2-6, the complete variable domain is NAGVMQNPRHLVRRRGQEARLRCSPMKGHSHVYWYRQLPEEGLKFMVYLQKENIIDESGMPKERFSAEFPKEGPSILRIQQVVRGDSAAYFCASSHRFEGANVLTFGAGSRLTVL.

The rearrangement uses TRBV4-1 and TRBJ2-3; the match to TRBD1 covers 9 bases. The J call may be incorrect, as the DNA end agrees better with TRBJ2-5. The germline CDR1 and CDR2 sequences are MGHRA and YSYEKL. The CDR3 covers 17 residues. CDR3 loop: CASSQDITGGRRETQYF. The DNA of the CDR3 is TGCGCCAGCAGCCAAGATATCACAGGGGGCCGACGGGAGACCCAGTACTTC.

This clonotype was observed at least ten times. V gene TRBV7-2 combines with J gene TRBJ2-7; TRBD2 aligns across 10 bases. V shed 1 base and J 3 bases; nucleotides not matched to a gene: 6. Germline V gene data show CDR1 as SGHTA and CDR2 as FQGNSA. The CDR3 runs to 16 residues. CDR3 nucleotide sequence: TGTGCCAGCAGCTTAGGCGGTTGGACTAGCGGCTACGAGCAGTACTTC. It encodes CASSLGGWTSGYEQYF.